Shown below are 22 T cell receptor beta chains from a single sample sequenced in a study of T cell repertoires in ileal Crohn's disease. As for time point: neoterminal ileum biopsy at postoperative endoscopy, about 6 months after surgery. This table comes from immunoSEQ multiplex PCR, and its TCRdb copy is limited to in-frame clones, with some not included. The sample consists of roughly 9,200 clones, 79% of them appearing once. Sample: ileal tissue. The source of these receptors is an adult with Crohn's disease.

The rearrangement uses TRBV2 and TRBJ1-5; D may be TRBD1 (6 bases). Trimming cost V 5 bases and J 7 bases, with 12 bases left between them. Germline-derived CDR1 and CDR2 are SNHLY and FYNNEI. This CDR3 is built from 13 residues. CDR3: CASSYRVGQPQHF. Here the CDR3 DNA reads TGTGCCAGCAGTTACAGGGTGGGCCAGCCCCAGCATTTT.

The rearrangement uses TRBV11-1 and TRBJ1-1, with a possible D match to TRBD1 (5 bases). Looked up from germline, CDR1 is SGHAT and CDR2 is FQDESV (reference sequence). V was shortened by 1 base and J by 1 base, with 16 bases between the two germline ends. CDR3 length: 17 residues. The CDR3 DNA is TGTGCCAGCAGCTTAGAAGAACCCCGGGGGAGGAACACTGAAGCTTTCTTT. Translating it yields CASSLEEPRGRNTEAFF.

V and J are TRBV4-2 and TRBJ1-4; D call uncertain. The CDR3 is 13 amino acids. V lost 3 bases and J 8 bases, leaving 10 bases between the germline ends. Looked up from germline, CDR1 is LGHNA and CDR2 is YNFKEQ. For the CDR3, the DNA is TGTGCCAGCAGCCACCGTTTCCCCGAAAAACTGTTTTTT. Its translation: CASSHRFPEKLFF.

The gene calls are TRBV5-6 and TRBJ2-7; 8 nucleotides match TRBD1. Germline-derived CDR1 and CDR2 are SGHDT and YYEEEE. V lost 4 bases, J lost 2 bases, and 11 bases stayed unmatched. The CDR3 is made up of 16 amino acids. CDR3 DNA: TGTGCCAGCAGCCAATACCGGGACAGGAGCGCCTACGAGCAGTACTTC. This codes for CASSQYRDRSAYEQYF.

CDR3 in amino acids: CASTGGKQETQYF. CDR3 bases: TGTGCCAGTACTGGGGGGAAACAAGAGACCCAGTACTTC. The chain employs TRBV19 and TRBJ2-5; possible D gene TRBD2, 6 bases. This CDR3 region has 13 residues. Germline V CDR1 and CDR2: LNHDA, SQIVND (reference sequence). Trimming removed 7 bases from V and 2 bases from J, with 11 bases in between.

The chain couples TRBV10-3 to TRBJ1-2, with D hard to call. CDR3 length equals 13 residues. Germline lookup yields CDR1 ENHRY and CDR2 SYGVKD. Trimming left V 4 bases short and J 5 bases short, with 11 bases between. The CDR3 is CAISAPTRYGYTF. In DNA form, the CDR3 reads TGTGCCATCAGTGCCCCCACGCGATATGGCTACACCTTC.

The chain uses TRBV5-1 and TRBJ2-4, with 7 bases aligning to TRBD1. The germline V gene encodes CDR1 SGHRS and CDR2 YFSETQ. This CDR3 contains 16 residues. The junction had 10 bases not matched to a gene; V was cut back by 4 bases and J by 3 bases. The CDR3 protein is CASSRGGQNNKNIQYF. The CDR3 nucleotides read TGCGCCAGCAGCCGAGGGGGACAGAACAACAAAAACATTCAGTACTTC.

By share, this clone ranks as large (0.1 to 1%). The rearrangement links TRBV7-3 to TRBJ2-1; possible D gene TRBD1, 6 bases. Germline V gene lookup returns CDR1 SGHTA and CDR2 FQGTGA. The CDR3 runs to 15 residues. Trimming removed 5 bases at V and 7 bases at J, with 18 bases between. The CDR3 DNA is TGTGCCAGCAGCCAGAATCAGGGGTACGTGAATGAGCAGTTCTTC. As protein: CASSQNQGYVNEQFF. The full variable domain, completed using reference TRBV7-3 and TRBJ2-1, is GAGVSQTPSNKVTEKGKYVELRCDPISGHTALYWYRQSLGQGPEFLIYFQGTGAADDSGLPNDRFFAVRPEGSVSTLKIQRTERGDSAVYLCASSQNQGYVNEQFFGPGTRLTVL.

The chain's CDR3 is CSAFFVSEQFF. In nucleotides, the CDR3 is TGCAGTGCCTTCTTCGTCAGTGAGCAGTTCTTC. The chain couples TRBV20-1 to TRBJ2-1; D gene ambiguous. The CDR3 consists of 11 residues. Germline V lookup: CDR1 DFQATT, CDR2 SNEGSKA (reference sequence). The V end lost 6 bases, the J end lost 9 bases, and 12 bases lay between the germline ends.

This rearrangement joins TRBV7-3 to TRBJ1-1, with D perhaps matching TRBD1 (5 bases). Per the germline V gene, CDR1 is SGHTA and CDR2 is FQGTGA. Trimming shortened V by 3 bases and J by 2 bases, and 7 bases separated the two germline ends. CDR3 size: 13 residues. The CDR3 DNA follows: TGTGCCAGCAGCTTCAGGGTCAACACTGAAGCTTTCTTT. Amino acid sequence: CASSFRVNTEAFF.

For the CDR3, the DNA is TGTGCCAGCAGCTTAGCGGGGCTCACAGATACGCAGTATTTT. Its translation: CASSLAGLTDTQYF. V usage is TRBV7-9 and J usage is TRBJ2-3; possible D gene TRBD1, 5 bases. This CDR3 has 14 residues. Germline V lookup: CDR1 SEHNR, CDR2 FQNEAQ (reference sequence). V was pared by 0 bases and J by 2 bases, with 6 bases between. The whole variable domain, filled in from reference TRBV7-9 and TRBJ2-3, reads DTGVSQNPRHKITKRGQNVTFRCDPISEHNRLYWYRQTLGQGPEFLTYFQNEAQLEKSRLLSDRFSAERPKGSFSTLEIQRTEQGDSAMYLCASSLAGLTDTQYFGPGTRLTVL.

The chain links TRBV11-3 to TRBJ2-3, with D possibly being TRBD2 (5 bases). The CDR3 spans 15 residues. The germline V and J ends were trimmed by 4 bases and 1 base, with 12 bases remaining between them. Germline V CDR1 and CDR2: SGHNT, YENEEA. The CDR3 here is CASSSGMRGTDTQYF. Here the CDR3 DNA reads TGTGCCAGCAGCTCGGGGATGCGGGGCACAGATACGCAGTATTTT.

The chain recombines TRBV4-1 with TRBJ2-3, with D perhaps TRBD1 (5 bases). Germline V gene sequence: CDR1 MGHRA, CDR2 YSYEKL. The CDR3 consists of 13 residues. Between the trimmed V and J ends, which lost 4 bases and 6 bases, there was a span of 11 bases. The CDR3 DNA sequence: TGCGCCAGCAGCCCCGCAGGGATGGATACGCAGTATTTT. This gives the protein CASSPAGMDTQYF.

This clone was recorded only once. This sequence joins TRBV6-1 and TRBJ2-3; possibly TRBD2 for D (6 bases). The CDR3 consists of 14 residues. V dropped 7 bases and J dropped 3 bases, with 14 bases sitting between them. The germline V gene has CDR1 MNHNS and CDR2 SASEGT. CDR3 sequence (DNA): TGTGCCAGCACGGGCGGGAAAGAAACAGATACGCAGTATTTT. This gives the protein CASTGGKETDTQYF.

To note about this clone: This specimen includes other DNA sequences encoding the same CDR3. The chain uses TRBV6-1 and TRBJ1-2; tentatively, D is TRBD1 (6 bases). Trimming pared 2 bases from V and 5 bases from J, leaving 12 bases between. Germline-derived CDR1 and CDR2 are MNHNS and SASEGT. The CDR3 length is 14 residues. This CDR3 is CASSELRGSYGYTF. CDR3 nucleotides: TGTGCCAGCAGTGAACTCAGGGGTTCATATGGCTACACCTTC.

This clone was seen only a few times. The V and J genes are TRBV25-1 and TRBJ2-4; 11 bases are shared with TRBD2. Germline loops: CDR1 MGHDK, CDR2 SYGVNS. Trimming took 2 bases from V and 3 from J; bases not matched to a gene: 9. The CDR3 has 18 amino acids. The CDR3 nucleotides read TGTGCCAGCAGTGAAACTAGCGGGGGAGGGTGGGGCAAAAACATTCAGTACTTC. It codes for CASSETSGGGWGKNIQYF.

The CDR3 DNA reads TGTGCCAGCAGGTCTCCGGGACAGGGCCCTTACGAGCAGTACTTC. It translates to CASRSPGQGPYEQYF. The rearrangement links TRBV5-6 to TRBJ2-7; 9 bases are a match to TRBD1. The CDR3 runs to 15 residues. Per germline, CDR1 SGHDT and CDR2 YYEEEE. V shed 5 bases and J 4 bases; nucleotides not matched to a gene: 10.

CDR3 region: CASGSSATSVGTDTQYF. Here the CDR3 DNA reads TGTGCTAGTGGTTCCTCCGCAACTAGCGTTGGCACAGATACGCAGTATTTT. J is TRBJ2-3 and V is TRBV12-5, with 7 nucleotides matching TRBD2. The CDR3 has 17 amino acids. Trimming removed 4 bases from V and 1 base from J; junction bases left unmatched: 11. From germline, CDR1 is LGHNT and CDR2 FRNRAP.

J is TRBJ1-2 and V is TRBV27; maybe TRBD1 (6 bases). The CDR3 is 13 amino acids. Between the trimmed V and J ends, which lost 2 bases and 10 bases, there was a span of 14 bases. From germline, CDR1 is MNHEY and CDR2 SMNVEV (reference sequence). As DNA, the CDR3 is TGTGCCAGCAGTTTACAACCCCAGGGGCCCTACACCTTC. Translated, it gives CASSLQPQGPYTF.

This clone was seen more than once but under ten times. The rearrangement joins TRBV4-1 to TRBJ2-3, with 8 nucleotides matching TRBD2. The CDR3 runs to 16 residues. Germline V gives CDR1 MGHRA, CDR2 YSYEKL. Unmatched junction bases numbered 13, after V lost 11 bases and J lost 0 bases. Here the CDR3 reads CAFPVAGCSSTDTQYF. DNA of the CDR3: TGCGCCTTCCCTGTAGCGGGGTGTTCTAGCACAGATACGCAGTATTTT.

The chain combines TRBV11-3 with TRBJ2-3, with D possibly TRBD2 on 6 matching bases. Germline V gene lookup returns CDR1 SGHNT and CDR2 YENEEA. The CDR3 extends over 15 amino acids. Trimming took 5 bases from V and 1 from J, leaving 13 bases between them. This chain's CDR3 is CASSAGLRGTDTQYF. The CDR3 DNA is TGTGCCAGCAGCGCGGGACTGCGGGGCACAGATACGCAGTATTTT. Full variable domain (missing parts from reference TRBV11-3 and TRBJ2-3): EAGVVQSPRYKIIEKKQPVAFWCNPISGHNTLYWYLQNLGQGPELLIRYENEEAVDDSQLPKDRFSAERLKGVDSTLKIQPAELGDSAVYLCASSAGLRGTDTQYFGPGTRLTVL.

The chain uses TRBV4-2 and TRBJ2-3; 12 nucleotides align to TRBD2. Germline V gene data show CDR1 as LGHNA and CDR2 as YNFKEQ. The CDR3 is 16 amino acids. V lost 0 bases, J lost 4 bases, and 2 bases stayed unmatched. CDR3 sequence: CASSQELAGGADTQYF. CDR3 bases: TGTGCCAGCAGCCAAGAGCTAGCGGGAGGGGCAGATACGCAGTATTTT.